This entry lists 20 T cell receptor beta chains sequenced from one sample in a study of shared clonotypes between healthy human individuals. Produced via immunoSEQ multiplex PCR; TCRdb's table is partial and in-frame only. The data hold 2 million to 2.5 million clones, with 85% to 95% observed a single time. The sequencing input was naive CD4+ T cells from PBMCs. Subset here: CD45RA+ positively selected. The receptor source for this set is a man aged 18 to 30 in good health. Some clones in this sample may be carry-over from other donors' samples.

This rearrangement joins TRBV4-2 to TRBJ2-3; TRBD2 is a possible D gene (6 bases). Germline CDR1 LGHNA, CDR2 YNFKEQ. The CDR3 spans 16 residues. V gave up 0 bases and J gave up 6 bases, with 16 bases separating them. CDR3 residues: CASSQDWWVAADTQYF. The DNA for the CDR3 is TGTGCCAGCAGCCAAGATTGGTGGGTAGCGGCTGATACGCAGTATTTT.

The chain joins TRBV27 to TRBJ1-6; TRBD1 matches 9 bases. The CDR3 covers 15 residues. Germline CDR1 reads MNHEY; CDR2 reads SMNVEV (reference sequence). V was clipped by 3 bases and J by 7 bases; unmatched bases: 4. DNA of the CDR3: TGTGCCAGCAGTTTCGATGGACAGGGGAATTCACCCCTCCACTTT. This sequence encodes CASSFDGQGNSPLHF.

This clone was seen a handful of times. This sequence joins TRBV19 and TRBJ1-5; TRBD1 aligns across 7 bases. Per the germline V gene, CDR1 is LNHDA and CDR2 is SQIVND (reference sequence). J gave up 6 bases and V 6 bases, and 5 bases lay outside the gene matches. The CDR3 consists of 13 residues. The CDR3 loop reads CASSYRGSQPQHF. The CDR3 bases are TGTGCCAGTAGCTACAGGGGAAGTCAGCCCCAGCATTTT. Using reference TRBV19 and TRBJ1-5 for the parts outside the CDR3, the full variable domain is DGGITQSPKYLFRKEGQNVTLSCEQNLNHDAMYWYRQDPGQGLRLIYYSQIVNDFQKGDIAEGYSVSREKKESFPLTVTSAQKNPTAFYLCASSYRGSQPQHFGDGTRLSIL.

J is TRBJ1-5 and V is TRBV21-1; the table's D call TRBD1 went unverified against the DNA. TRBV21-1 is tagged as a pseudogene. The CDR3 is made up of 17 amino acids. The CDR3 DNA follows: TGTGCCAGCAGCAAAGAATTATTGTCAGGGATGAGGCAGCCCCAGCATTTT. This sequence encodes CASSKELLSGMRQPQHF.

V gene TRBV4-1 combines with J gene TRBJ2-2; D not certain. The germline V gene has CDR1 MGHRA and CDR2 YSYEKL. Trimming took off 2 bases at V and 7 bases at J, with 11 bases between the two ends. The length of the CDR3 is 14 residues. The CDR3 nucleotides are TGCGCCAGCAGCCAAAGCCCGACCAGCGGGGAGCTGTTTTTT. Encoded protein: CASSQSPTSGELFF.

This rearrangement joins TRBV5-4 to TRBJ2-1; TRBD2 agrees at 10 bases. The CDR3 loop spans 16 amino acids. Germline CDR1 and CDR2: SGHNT and YYREEE (reference sequence). V lost 1 base, J lost 8 bases, and 9 bases stayed unmatched. CDR3 nucleotide sequence: TGTGCCAGCAGCTTGAGCGGGAGGGCTTCCAACTATGAGCAGTTCTTC. This sequence encodes CASSLSGRASNYEQFF.

Of note for this clone: The sample carries other DNA sequences with the same CDR3. The rearrangement joins TRBV5-5 to TRBJ2-7, with a possible D match to TRBD1 (6 bases). The CDR3 is made up of 12 amino acids. Germline V gene lookup returns CDR1 SGHKS and CDR2 YYEKEE (reference sequence). Trimming took 4 bases from V and 2 from J, leaving 7 bases between them. This chain's CDR3 is CASSRDTYEQYF. The CDR3 coding sequence is TGTGCCAGCAGCCGGGACACCTACGAGCAGTACTTC.

The V and J genes are TRBV6-1 and TRBJ2-2, with TRBD2 matching 13 bases. With V trimmed by 1 base and J by 3 bases, 8 bases remained unmatched. The CDR3 runs 19 residues. Germline V gene lookup returns CDR1 MNHNS and CDR2 SASEGT. CDR3 DNA: TGTGCCAGCAGTGAAGTAAGGACTAGCGGGAGAGGATACACCGGGGAGCTGTTTTTT. Translation: CASSEVRTSGRGYTGELFF.

The gene calls are TRBV28 and TRBJ2-6; D not resolved. The CDR3 extends over 15 amino acids. V was pared by 6 bases and J by 1 base, with 10 bases between. From germline, CDR1 is MDHEN and CDR2 SYDVKM. CDR3 residues: CASSHTASGANVLTF. Written as DNA, the CDR3 is TGTGCCAGCAGCCATACAGCGTCTGGGGCCAACGTCCTGACTTTC.

J is TRBJ2-3 and V is TRBV15; 7 nucleotides line up with TRBD2. Germline V gene lookup returns CDR1 LNHNV and CDR2 YYDKDF (reference sequence). CDR3 size: 14 residues. Germline trimming cut 6 bases from V and 4 bases from J; bases unmatched to any gene: 7. The CDR3, as DNA: TGTGCCACCAGAAGGACTAGAGGGGCAGATACGCAGTATTTT. Protein product: CATRRTRGADTQYF.

The rearrangement links TRBV27 to TRBJ1-2; TRBD1 agrees at 7 bases. Germline V gene sequence: CDR1 MNHEY, CDR2 SMNVEV (reference sequence). This CDR3 spans 15 amino acids. Trimming cost V 4 bases and J 3 bases; bases outside gene matches: 8. The CDR3: CASSSLPGQYYGYTF. CDR3 DNA: TGTGCCAGCAGTTCCCTCCCGGGACAGTACTATGGCTACACCTTC.

The rearrangement uses TRBV7-2 and TRBJ2-1; 7 bases are shared with TRBD1. CDR3 length: 13 residues. The V gene end was trimmed by 3 bases and the J gene end by 7 bases; junction bases not matched to a gene: 3. CDR1 is SGHTA, CDR2 FQGNSA, per germline. CDR3 DNA sequence: TGTGCCAGCAGCTTTGACAGGGAGAATGAGCAGTTCTTC. Protein product: CASSFDRENEQFF.

The rearrangement joins TRBV5-1 to TRBJ2-5; 8 positions agree with TRBD2. The germline gives CDR1 SGHRS, CDR2 YFSETQ. CDR3 size: 19 residues. J gave up 5 bases and V 4 bases, and 22 bases lay outside the gene matches. Here the CDR3 reads CASSKVAWTVAGRSETQYF. CDR3 nucleotides: TGCGCCAGCAGCAAAGTTGCCTGGACGGTAGCGGGACGTTCTGAGACCCAGTACTTC. The variable domain in full, with the rest retrieved from reference TRBV5-1 and TRBJ2-5, is KAGVTQTPRYLIKTRGQQVTLSCSPISGHRSVSWYQQTPGQGLQFLFEYFSETQRNKGNFPGRFSGRQFSNSRSEMNVSTLELGDSALYLCASSKVAWTVAGRSETQYFGPGTRLLVL.

The V and J genes are TRBV10-3 and TRBJ2-1, with TRBD2 identical over 9 bases. Germline trimming cut 5 bases from V and 1 base from J; bases unmatched to any gene: 6. Germline CDR1 and CDR2: ENHRY and SYGVKD. The CDR3 consists of 16 residues. CDR3 coding DNA: TGTGCCATCAGTTCCCCTCTAGCGGGGTCCTACAATGAGCAGTTCTTC. Amino acids: CAISSPLAGSYNEQFF.

The count of this clone is one. V gene TRBV5-1 combines with J gene TRBJ2-5; 13 nucleotides align to TRBD2. Trimming took 4 bases from V and 5 from J; bases not matched to a gene: 11. Per the germline V gene, CDR1 is SGHRS and CDR2 is YFSETQ. This CDR3 contains 17 residues. The CDR3 reads CASSGGGLAGMVETQYF. The CDR3, as DNA: TGCGCCAGCAGCGGAGGGGGACTAGCGGGAATGGTTGAGACCCAGTACTTC.

The rearrangement links TRBV11-2 to TRBJ2-7; 8 bases align to TRBD1. The germline V gene has CDR1 SGHAT and CDR2 FQNNGV. J lost 0 bases, V lost 5 bases, and 6 bases had no gene match. The length of the CDR3 is 15 residues. CDR3 residues: CASSQRTGFSYEQYF. The CDR3 nucleotides read TGTGCCAGCAGCCAGAGGACAGGGTTCTCCTACGAGCAGTACTTC.

The V call is TRBV19, the J call TRBJ2-7, with 7 nucleotides matching TRBD1. V dropped 6 bases and J dropped 1; count of bases not matched to a gene: 9. The CDR3 length is 15 residues. Germline-derived CDR1 and CDR2 are LNHDA and SQIVND (reference sequence). CDR3 loop: CASRRSGTASYEQYF. The DNA for the CDR3 is TGTGCCAGTAGAAGATCCGGGACAGCATCCTACGAGCAGTACTTC.

The V gene is TRBV9, the J gene TRBJ2-3, with 9 positions matching TRBD2. CDR1 is SGDLS and CDR2 is YYNGEE in the germline V gene. V lost 4 bases to trimming and J lost 0 bases; unmatched junction nucleotides: 3. CDR3 length equals 15 residues. CDR3 bases: TGTGCCAGCAGCCCCGGACTAGCGAGCACAGATACGCAGTATTTT. Its protein product is CASSPGLASTDTQYF.

Turning to this clone: Other DNA sequences of this sample code for an identical CDR3. The chain employs TRBV15 and TRBJ1-1; unclear D gene. V lost 0 bases, J lost 2 bases, and 4 bases lay in between. This CDR3 contains 13 residues. From germline, CDR1 is LNHNV and CDR2 YYDKDF (reference sequence). The CDR3 DNA reads TGTGCCACCAGCAGAGATGTTAACACTGAAGCTTTCTTT. This sequence encodes CATSRDVNTEAFF. Based on the CDR3 plus reference TRBV15 and TRBJ1-1, the full variable domain is DAMVIQNPRYQVTQFGKPVTLSCSQTLNHNVMYWYQQKSSQAPKLLFHYYDKDFNNEADTPDNFQSRRPNTSFCFLDIRSPGLGDTAMYLCATSRDVNTEAFFGQGTRLTVV.

V and J are TRBV5-6 and TRBJ2-2; 10 bases fit TRBD1. Trimming cost V 3 bases and J 5 bases; bases outside gene matches: 7. Germline V gives CDR1 SGHDT, CDR2 YYEEEE. The CDR3 contains 16 residues. CDR3 in DNA: TGTGCCAGCAGCTGGCGAGACAGGGGGCTGACCGGGGAGCTGTTTTTT. Encoded protein: CASSWRDRGLTGELFF.